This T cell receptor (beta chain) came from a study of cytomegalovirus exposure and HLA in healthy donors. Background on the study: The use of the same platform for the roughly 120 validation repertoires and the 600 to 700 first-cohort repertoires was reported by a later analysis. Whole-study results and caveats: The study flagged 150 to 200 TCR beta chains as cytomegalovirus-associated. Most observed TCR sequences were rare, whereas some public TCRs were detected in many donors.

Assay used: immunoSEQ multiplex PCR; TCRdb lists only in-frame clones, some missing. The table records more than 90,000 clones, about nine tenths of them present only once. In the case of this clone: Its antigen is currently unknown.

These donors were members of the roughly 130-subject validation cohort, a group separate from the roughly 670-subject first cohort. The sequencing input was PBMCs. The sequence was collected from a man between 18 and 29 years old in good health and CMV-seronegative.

In nucleotides, the CDR3 is TGTGCCAGCAGCCCTCCCCTGAGCGGCGAGCAGTACTTC. Translating gives CASSPPLSGEQYF. The chain links TRBV7-9 to TRBJ2-7; possible D gene TRBD2, 5 bases. With 5 bases removed from V and 6 bases from J, the gap between germline ends came to 14 bases. CDR3 length: 13 amino acids. Looked up from germline, CDR1 is SEHNR and CDR2 is FQNEAQ (reference sequence).